The clone carrying this T cell receptor beta chain was seen just once. This specimen belongs to a study of blood T cell repertoires in COVID-19. Study-level background: Specimens from acute and convalescent COVID-19 originated in the United States, Italy and Spain. T cells, B-cell-depleted T cells, or PBMCs provided the cDNA or gDNA that served as material.

Per the original methods: Amplification from reference gene primers served as the basis for estimated nucleated cell counts. Clones were read by immunoSEQ multiplex PCR, and TCRdb kept only the in-frame ones, dropping some. The V and J calls and clone size come from that table; D and trimming were worked out from the DNA. Among over 150,000 clones listed, 85% to 90% were seen once. Sequencing used peripheral blood. This TCR was recovered from a middle-aged man who had recovered from COVID-19.

The CDR3 DNA is TGTGCCAGCAGTCTAATGGGGGGGACTAATGAAAAACTGTTTTTT. Its translation is CASSLMGGTNEKLFF. V and J are TRBV27 and TRBJ1-4; possible D gene TRBD1, 5 bases. This CDR3 is 15 amino acids long. CDR1 is MNHEY and CDR2 is SMNVEV in the germline V gene (reference sequence). The ends were cut back, 5 bases at V and 2 bases at J, with 12 bases in the middle.